Presented here are 22 T cell receptor beta chains from one specimen sequenced in a study of T cell changes during pregnancy in multiple sclerosis. Profiled with immunoSEQ multiplex PCR; TCRdb holds only in-frame clones, not every one. The repertoire consists of around 73,000 clones, with roughly 92% occurring once and the leading ten covering 2.5% to 3.5%. This specimen consisted of peripheral blood, obtained in the third trimester of pregnancy. The receptors were gathered from a female donor in good health, enrolled as a control in a pregnancy study.

On this clone itself: The sample carries other DNA sequences with the same CDR3. J is TRBJ1-1 and V is TRBV9, with 8 bases identical to TRBD1. There are 14 residues in the CDR3. V gave up 2 bases and J gave up 4 bases; unmatched junction bases: 4. Germline-derived CDR1 and CDR2 are SGDLS and YYNGEE. The CDR3 nucleotides read TGTGCCAGCAGCGTCCAGGGGGCGGGCACTGAAGCTTTCTTT. Protein product: CASSVQGAGTEAFF.

V gene TRBV4-1 combines with J gene TRBJ2-7; TRBD2 matches at 12 bases. The V gene end was trimmed by 4 bases and the J gene end by 4 bases; junction bases not matched to a gene: 5. This CDR3 has 15 amino acids. Germline loops: CDR1 MGHRA, CDR2 YSYEKL. CDR3 DNA sequence: TGCGCCAGCAGCCGCACGGGACTAGCGGGTTACGAGCAGTACTTC. Translation gives CASSRTGLAGYEQYF.

The genes are TRBV4-2 and TRBJ2-2; the match to TRBD2 covers 7 bases. The germline V gene has CDR1 LGHNA and CDR2 YNFKEQ. The CDR3 runs to 16 residues. The V segment lost 0 bases and the J segment 2 bases; nucleotides outside the gene matches: 3. DNA of the CDR3: TGTGCCAGCAGCCAAGAGTCGGGGGGTAACACCGGGGAGCTGTTTTTT. Its translation: CASSQESGGNTGELFF.

The chain employs TRBV6-1 and TRBJ2-1; 8 bases match TRBD2. This CDR3 spans 18 amino acids. Germline loops: CDR1 MNHNS, CDR2 SASEGT. Trimming at V came to 4 bases and at J to 2 bases, leaving 13 bases not matched to a gene. CDR3 in DNA: TGTGCCAGCAGTGGAGGGGCTTGGGGAGCGGGGGCCTACAATGAGCAGTTCTTC. It codes for CASSGGAWGAGAYNEQFF.

The genes are TRBV5-1 and TRBJ1-2; 9 positions agree with TRBD1. CDR1 and CDR2 from the germline V gene are SGHRS and YFSETQ. Trimming took 5 bases from V and 7 from J; bases not matched to a gene: 3. The length of the CDR3 is 12 residues. CDR3: CASSGTGSGYTF. CDR3 DNA sequence: TGCGCCAGCAGTGGGACAGGGTCTGGCTACACCTTC.

This chain connects TRBV28 to TRBJ2-1; no clear D. The CDR3 has 16 residues. Germline V CDR1 and CDR2: MDHEN, SYDVKM. Deletions cut 8 bases from V and 3 bases from J, with 20 bases between. The chain's CDR3 is CASQRSPGSRYNEQFF. The CDR3, as DNA: TGTGCCAGCCAAAGAAGCCCAGGTTCCCGCTACAATGAGCAGTTCTTC.

The V and J genes are TRBV28 and TRBJ1-4, with D perhaps matching TRBD1 (5 bases). V was shortened by 11 bases and J by 7 bases, with 26 bases between the two germline ends. Germline V gene data show CDR1 as MDHEN and CDR2 as SYDVKM. There are 16 residues in the CDR3. The CDR3 is CAPGEGEFWEGEKLFF. DNA of the CDR3: TGTGCCCCTGGGGAAGGGGAATTTTGGGAAGGTGAAAAACTGTTTTTT. Complete variable domain (other parts from reference TRBV28 and TRBJ1-4): DVKVTQSSRYLVKRTGEKVFLECVQDMDHENMFWYRQDPGLGLRLIYFSYDVKMKEKGDIPEGYSVSREKKERFSLILESASTNQTSMYLCAPGEGEFWEGEKLFFGSGTQLSVL.

The chain links TRBV4-1 to TRBJ1-3; D unresolved. V lost 2 bases and J lost 0, with 11 bases in between. Per germline, CDR1 MGHRA and CDR2 YSYEKL. The CDR3 runs to 16 residues. In DNA form, the CDR3 reads TGCGCCAGCAGCCAAACGTACGAGGGCTCTGGAAACACCATATATTTT. This sequence encodes CASSQTYEGSGNTIYF.

This chain joins TRBV4-3 and TRBJ1-2; possibly TRBD1 for D (6 bases). With 0 bases removed from V and 3 bases from J, the gap between germline ends came to 8 bases. The CDR3 runs 14 residues. Germline-derived CDR1 and CDR2 are LGHNA and YSLEER. The CDR3 DNA reads as TGCGCCAGCAGCCAAGAGGGGGCATACTATGGCTACACCTTC. Its translation is CASSQEGAYYGYTF.

The J gene is TRBJ2-2, the V gene TRBV7-2; D unresolved. The CDR3 length is 14 residues. Germline lookup yields CDR1 SGHTA and CDR2 FQGNSA. V lost 4 bases, J lost 3 bases, and 9 bases lay in between. CDR3 loop: CASSSTGDTGELFF. For the CDR3, the DNA is TGTGCCAGCAGCTCCACTGGAGACACCGGGGAGCTGTTTTTT. Drawing the rest from reference TRBV7-2 and TRBJ2-2, the complete variable domain is GAGVSQSPSNKVTEKGKDVELRCDPISGHTALYWYRQSLGQGLEFLIYFQGNSAPDKSGLPSDRFSAERTGGSVSTLTIQRTQQEDSAVYLCASSSTGDTGELFFGEGSRLTVL.

The rearrangement uses TRBV19 and TRBJ2-6; no clear D. Germline V lookup: CDR1 LNHDA, CDR2 SQIVND (reference sequence). Trimming removed 3 bases at V and 2 bases at J, with 17 bases between. The CDR3 has 18 residues. In nucleotides, the CDR3 is TGTGCCAGTAGTATTCGAGGCCCGCCAGCTACTGGGGCCAACGTCCTGACTTTC. Amino acids: CASSIRGPPATGANVLTF. Looking up the rest from reference TRBV19 and TRBJ2-6 gives the full variable domain: DGGITQSPKYLFRKEGQNVTLSCEQNLNHDAMYWYRQDPGQGLRLIYYSQIVNDFQKGDIAEGYSVSREKKESFPLTVTSAQKNPTAFYLCASSIRGPPATGANVLTFGAGSRLTVL.

This sequence joins TRBV5-4 and TRBJ1-6; D not certain. Germline CDR1 SGHNT, CDR2 YYREEE (reference sequence). Between the trimmed V and J ends, which lost 0 bases and 6 bases, there was a span of 10 bases. CDR3 length: 15 amino acids. The CDR3 sequence: CASSLGRSSNSPLHF. In nucleotides, the CDR3 is TGTGCCAGCAGCTTGGGCAGGTCTTCTAATTCACCCCTCCACTTT.

The V gene is TRBV10-3, the J gene TRBJ1-2; 8 bases align to TRBD1. The CDR3 spans 13 residues. Germline CDR1 ENHRY, CDR2 SYGVKD. J was trimmed by 7 bases and V by 4 bases; bases with no gene match: 5. Written as DNA, the CDR3 is TGTGCCATCAGTGGACAGGGGAGCGGTGGCTACACCTTC. Translation gives CAISGQGSGGYTF.

In its sample, this clone was seen once. V gene TRBV15 combines with J gene TRBJ2-4, with TRBD1 as a possible D gene (5 bases). The CDR3 covers 15 residues. Trimming took 5 bases from V and 6 from J, leaving 17 bases between them. The germline gives CDR1 LNHNV, CDR2 YYDKDF (reference sequence). CDR3 loop: CATSSGLEGGNIQYF. The CDR3 nucleotides are TGTGCCACCAGCTCAGGGTTGGAAGGCGGAAACATTCAGTACTTC.

J is TRBJ2-7 and V is TRBV10-1; the match to TRBD1 covers 8 bases. Germline trimming cut 3 bases from V and 6 bases from J; bases unmatched to any gene: 4. This CDR3 is 13 amino acids long. Germline V gene data show CDR1 as WNHNN and CDR2 as SYGVQD (reference sequence). CDR3 residues: CASSDRGPSEQYF. CDR3 in DNA: TGCGCCAGCAGTGACAGGGGGCCCTCCGAGCAGTACTTC.

This clone has only one observation. The rearrangement uses TRBV28 and TRBJ1-6; TRBD1 aligns across 11 bases. Germline V gene lookup returns CDR1 MDHEN and CDR2 SYDVKM. V shed 5 bases, J shed 8 bases, and the junction held 8 bases outside the gene matches. CDR3 size: 16 residues. The CDR3 loop is CASSGDRGGSYSPLHF. For the CDR3, the DNA is TGTGCCAGCAGTGGGGACAGGGGGGGATCGTATTCACCCCTCCACTTT.

The chain recombines TRBV19 with TRBJ2-7; TRBD2 matches at 14 bases. The ends lost 4 bases at V and 6 bases at J; junction bases unmatched: 5. The CDR3 spans 15 residues. Germline lookup yields CDR1 LNHDA and CDR2 SQIVND (reference sequence). As DNA, the CDR3 is TGTGCCAGTAGTAAGCCCGGACTAGCGGGAGGCGAGCAGTACTTC. Amino acid sequence: CASSKPGLAGGEQYF. The full variable domain, its missing parts supplied by reference TRBV19 and TRBJ2-7, is DGGITQSPKYLFRKEGQNVTLSCEQNLNHDAMYWYRQDPGQGLRLIYYSQIVNDFQKGDIAEGYSVSREKKESFPLTVTSAQKNPTAFYLCASSKPGLAGGEQYFGPGTRLTVT.

The V and J genes are TRBV5-8 and TRBJ1-2; perhaps TRBD1 as D (5 bases). Germline assignment: CDR1 SGHTS and CDR2 YDEGEE. V was trimmed by 0 bases and J by 4 bases, leaving 13 bases between them. The CDR3 is 15 amino acids. The CDR3 nucleotides read TGTGCCAGCAGCTTGGTTGGGGGGGTCCTCTATGGCTACACCTTC. It is translated as CASSLVGGVLYGYTF.

CDR3 DNA: TGTGCCAGCAGCTTGACTGTGGGCACTTCCTACAATGAGCAGTTCTTC. It specifies CASSLTVGTSYNEQFF. This chain links TRBV5-6 with TRBJ2-1; D uncertain. Germline assignment: CDR1 SGHDT and CDR2 YYEEEE. The CDR3 contains 16 residues. V was shortened by 1 base and J by 1 base, with 12 bases between the two germline ends.

This clone was picked up one time. V usage is TRBV7-2 and J usage is TRBJ2-1; a possible D gene is TRBD2 (6 bases). The germline V gene has CDR1 SGHTA and CDR2 FQGNSA. Trimming left V 2 bases short and J 6 bases short, with 14 bases between. This CDR3 spans 15 amino acids. CDR3 protein: CASSLSLAASNEQFF. The CDR3 DNA follows: TGTGCCAGCAGCTTATCATTAGCGGCGTCCAATGAGCAGTTCTTC.

The CDR3 reads CASSQRLGGLAPDTDTQYF. The DNA for the CDR3 is TGCGCCAGCAGCCAGAGGCTAGGGGGACTAGCGCCAGACACAGATACGCAGTATTTT. J is TRBJ2-3 and V is TRBV4-3; 10 positions match TRBD2. Germline CDR1 is LGHNA and CDR2 is YSLEER. V lost 3 bases, J lost 2 bases, and 14 bases stayed unmatched. This CDR3 contains 19 residues.

This clone was recorded only once. The chain combines TRBV7-9 with TRBJ2-1; 8 bases are a match to TRBD1. With 5 bases clipped from V and 7 bases from J, the junction kept 4 bases outside the gene matches. The CDR3 runs to 13 residues. Germline CDR1 SEHNR, CDR2 FQNEAQ (reference sequence). The CDR3 DNA is TGTGCCAGCAGCATGGACAGGGCTAATGAGCAGTTCTTC. This translates into CASSMDRANEQFF.